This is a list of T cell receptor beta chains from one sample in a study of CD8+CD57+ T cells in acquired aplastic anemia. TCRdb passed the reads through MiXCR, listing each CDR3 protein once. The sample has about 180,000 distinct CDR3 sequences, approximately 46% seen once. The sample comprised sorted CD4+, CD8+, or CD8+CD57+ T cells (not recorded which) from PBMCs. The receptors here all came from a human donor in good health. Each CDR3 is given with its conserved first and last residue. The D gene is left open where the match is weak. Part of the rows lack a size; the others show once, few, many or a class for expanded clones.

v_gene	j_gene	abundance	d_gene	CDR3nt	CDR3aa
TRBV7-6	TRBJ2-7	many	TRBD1	TGTGCCAGCAGCTTCGGGACAGGGGGAATGTACGAGCAGTACTTC	CASSFGTGGMYEQYF
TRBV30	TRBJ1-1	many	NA	TGTGCCTGGAGTAGGTCTATGAACACTGAAGCTTTCTTT	CAWSRSMNTEAFF
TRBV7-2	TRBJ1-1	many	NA	TGTGCCAGCAGCTTAGCAGGGGGGAAGAACACTGAAGCTTTCTTT	CASSLAGGKNTEAFF
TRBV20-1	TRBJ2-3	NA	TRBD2	TGCAGTGCTACCGAACGACTAGCGGGAATCACAGATACGCAGTATTTT	CSATERLAGITDTQYF
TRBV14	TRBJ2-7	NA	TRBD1	TGTGCCAGCAGCCAAGGACAGGGGAGCCGCTACGAGCAGTACTTC	CASSQGQGSRYEQYF
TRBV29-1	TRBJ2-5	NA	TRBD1	TGCAGCGTTGGAACAGGGGATGTCGAGACCCAGTACTTC	CSVGTGDVETQYF
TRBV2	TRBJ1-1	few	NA	TGTGCCAGCAAGGTAGCGAACACTGAAGCTTTCTTT	CASKVANTEAFF
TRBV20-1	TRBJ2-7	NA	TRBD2	TGCAGTGCTAGAGATCATACCAGCGGGAACTACGAGCAGTACTTC	CSARDHTSGNYEQYF
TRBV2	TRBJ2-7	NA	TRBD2	TGTGCCAGCGCCTCGGGACTAGCGGGCTACGAGCAGTACTTC	CASASGLAGYEQYF
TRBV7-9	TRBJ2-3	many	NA	TGTGCCAGCAGCTTACCTGTCCCCGCAGCAGATACGCAGTATTTT	CASSLPVPAADTQYF
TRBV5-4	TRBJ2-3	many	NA	TGTGCCAGCAGCCTCTTACCAGGGTCCGATACGCAGTATTTT	CASSLLPGSDTQYF
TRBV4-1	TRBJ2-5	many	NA	TGCGCCAGCAGCCAAGAACAAGGCGTCGGGATCCAGTACTTC	CASSQEQGVGIQYF
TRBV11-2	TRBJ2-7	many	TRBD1	TGTGCCAGCAGCTTACAGGGACAGGGTATATACGAGCAGTACTTC	CASSLQGQGIYEQYF
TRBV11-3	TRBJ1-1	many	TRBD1	TGTGCCAGCAGCTTACGCAGGACAGGGTCGATGAACACTGAAGCTTTCTTT	CASSLRRTGSMNTEAFF
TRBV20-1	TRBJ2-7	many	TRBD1	TGCAGTGCTAGGGGGGCCCGGGACAGGGTTTCTTACGAGCAGTACTTC	CSARGARDRVSYEQYF
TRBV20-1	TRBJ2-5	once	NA	TGCAGTGCCATAGCAGTGTTAGGGGAGACCCAGTACTTC	CSAIAVLGETQYF
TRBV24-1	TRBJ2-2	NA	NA	TGTGCCACCAGTGACCTAGACAGGAGCGGGGAGCTGTTTTTT	CATSDLDRSGELFF
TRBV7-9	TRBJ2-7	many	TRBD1	TGTGCCAGCAGCTCGGACAGGAAAAATTACGAGCAGTACTTC	CASSSDRKNYEQYF